These T cell receptor beta chains were read from a single sample in a study of cytomegalovirus exposure and HLA in healthy donors. Profiling relied on immunoSEQ multiplex PCR, and the TCRdb table lists in-frame clones only, not all of them. The sample lists over 150,000 clones, about 71% occurring once. Sequencing was carried out using PBMCs. The origin of the receptors is a woman in her thirties in good health and CMV-seronegative. CDR3s include the opening cysteine and the closing phenylalanine or tryptophan. D genes are given only for firm matches. Some rows have no size entry. The others give once, few or many, or a class for an expanded clone.

clone size,CDR3 length,J gene,V gene,D gene,CDR3 DNA,CDR3 protein
.,14,TRBJ2-7,TRBV6-1,.,TGTGCCAGCAGTGCCGACAGGTTCTCCTACGAGCAGTACTTC,CASSADRFSYEQYF
.,15,TRBJ2-1,TRBV28,TRBD2,TGTGCCAGCAGTTCTACTAGCGGGGACTACAATGAGCAGTTCTTC,CASSSTSGDYNEQFF
.,15,TRBJ1-1,TRBV30,TRBD1,TGTGCCTGGAGAGAGATTAGGACAGGGGGCACTGAAGCTTTCTTT,CAWREIRTGGTEAFF
.,14,TRBJ2-7,TRBV18,.,TGTGCCAGCTCATCGGGGACTCCTGCCTACGAGCAGTACTTC,CASSSGTPAYEQYF
.,14,TRBJ2-3,TRBV2,TRBD2,TGTGCCAGCAGTGTAGCGGGGCTCACAGATACGCAGTATTTT,CASSVAGLTDTQYF
few,14,TRBJ2-5,TRBV16,.,TGTGCCAGCAGCCAATCGTCGGTCGGGGAGACCCAGTACTTC,CASSQSSVGETQYF
once,11,TRBJ2-7,TRBV29-1,.,TGCAGCGTTGGGCGGGGATACGAGCAGTACTTC,CSVGRGYEQYF
.,14,TRBJ2-7,TRBV28,TRBD1,TGTGCCAGCACCCCCGGGACAGGGGACTACGAGCAGTACTTC,CASTPGTGDYEQYF
.,19,TRBJ2-1,TRBV7-9,TRBD2,TGTTCCAGCAGCTTATCGGGACTAGCGGGGGGGGGCTCCTACAATGAGCAGTTCTTC,CSSSLSGLAGGGSYNEQFF
few,16,TRBJ1-5,TRBV27,TRBD1,TGTGCCAGCAGTTTGGCCGGGGCAGGGGGAAGTCAGCCCCAGCATTTT,CASSLAGAGGSQPQHF
.,13,TRBJ1-2,TRBV7-9,.,TGTGCCAGCAGCTTAAGTCAGGTCCAGACCCGGCAATTC,CASSLSQVQTRQF
.,13,TRBJ2-3,TRBV7-2,.,TGTGCCAGCAGCTTGGCAGTCACAGATACGCAGTATTTT,CASSLAVTDTQYF
.,13,TRBJ2-2,TRBV7-2,.,TGTGCCTACGATCAGTTTGGTACCGGGGAGCTGTTTTTT,CAYDQFGTGELFF
few,13,TRBJ2-1,TRBV6-6,.,TGTGCCAGCAGCCCGGACAGTTACAATGAGCAGTTCTTC,CASSPDSYNEQFF
.,14,TRBJ1-2,TRBV15,.,TGTGCCACCAGCAGAGATGGGGGCTTCGGGGGCTACACCTTC,CATSRDGGFGGYTF
.,11,TRBJ2-1,TRBV7-9,.,TGTGCCAGCATCATGTACAATGAGCAGTTCTTC,CASIMYNEQFF
.,16,TRBJ2-5,TRBV7-6,.,TGTGCCAGCAGCAACCTTTTGGGGGGGGGCAATGAGACCCAGTACTTC,CASSNLLGGGNETQYF
.,14,TRBJ1-2,TRBV29-1,.,TGCAGCGTTGCCCCGGGGGGGGACAACTATGGCTACACCTTC,CSVAPGGDNYGYTF
.,17,TRBJ2-1,TRBV28,TRBD2,TGTGCCAGCAAAACAGTTTTTGGCGGGGGGTCCTACAATGAGCAGTTCTTC,CASKTVFGGGSYNEQFF
.,14,TRBJ2-1,TRBV2,.,TGTGCCAGCATCCAGACTAGCTCCTACAATGAGCAGTTCTTC,CASIQTSSYNEQFF
.,14,TRBJ1-1,TRBV4-1,.,TGCGCCAGCACCGAGACCCAGGAGGGCACTGAAGCTTTCTTT,CASTETQEGTEAFF
.,16,TRBJ2-5,TRBV7-2,TRBD2,TGTGCCAGCAGCCCGTATAGTAGCGGGAGGGTGGAGACCCAGTACTTC,CASSPYSSGRVETQYF